The next 29 T cell receptor beta chains were all read from a single sample in a study of cytomegalovirus exposure and HLA in healthy donors. The table came from immunoSEQ multiplex PCR; TCRdb's copy has only in-frame clones and leaves some out. In the table there are under 95,000 clones, around 94% of which are singletons. The specimen sequenced was PBMCs. These TCRs come from a woman aged 18-29 years in good health and CMV-seropositive.

This chain uses TRBV6-6 with TRBJ2-7; TRBD1 might be the D (6 bases). Between the trimmed V and J ends, which lost 6 bases and 3 bases, there was a span of 15 bases. The CDR3 has 14 amino acids. Germline lookup yields CDR1 MNHNY and CDR2 SVGAGI (reference sequence). CDR3 in DNA: TGTGCCAGCAGCCAAGGACAGACCTTCTACGAGCAGTACTTC. This encodes CASSQGQTFYEQYF.

The table lists this clone with a count of one. The chain is built from TRBV5-8 and TRBJ1-1, with 7 bases lining up with TRBD1. Trimming at V came to 3 bases and at J to 9 bases, leaving 8 bases not matched to a gene. CDR3 length: 13 residues. Germline assignment: CDR1 SGHTS and CDR2 YDEGEE. The CDR3, as DNA: TGTGCCAGCAGCTACAACAGGGGATCACAAGCTTTCTTT. It translates to CASSYNRGSQAFF.

The chain couples TRBV21-1 to TRBJ2-5; the table assigns TRBD2, which was not confirmed against the DNA. TRBV21-1 is tagged as a pseudogene. The CDR3 extends over 14 amino acids. CDR3 in amino acids: CASSKGSLQETQYF. CDR3 DNA sequence: TGTGCCAGCAGCAAAGGAAGCCTCCAAGAGACCCAGTACTTC.

The chain employs TRBV30 and TRBJ2-7, with D maybe TRBD2 (6 bases). The V gene's germline CDR1 is GTSNPN and CDR2 SVGIG (reference sequence). The CDR3 is 14 residues long. Trimming took 3 bases from V and 6 from J, leaving 18 bases between them. The CDR3 coding sequence is TGTGCCTGGAGAGCCAGACTAGGGGCAGGCGAGCAGTACTTC. Protein product: CAWRARLGAGEQYF.

The chain combines TRBV5-1 with TRBJ2-3, with a tentative D call TRBD2 (5 bases). From germline, CDR1 is SGHRS and CDR2 YFSETQ. Trimming removed 5 bases at V and 3 bases at J, with 13 bases between. This CDR3 comprises 14 residues. This CDR3 reads CASRPLVLTDTQYF. Here the CDR3 DNA reads TGCGCCAGCAGGCCACTAGTATTGACAGATACGCAGTATTTT.

The chain carries TRBV6-1 and TRBJ1-2; D not resolved. CDR1 and CDR2 from the germline V gene are MNHNS and SASEGT. The CDR3 extends over 11 amino acids. V shed 6 bases and J shed 3 bases, with 5 bases lying between them. CDR3 in amino acids: CASSVYYGYTF. Here the CDR3 DNA reads TGTGCCAGCAGCGTCTACTATGGCTACACCTTC.

In the case of this clone: A read error may produce the germline difference seen at one junction end. V is TRBV13 and J is TRBJ1-1; 8 bases fit TRBD1. CDR1 is PRHDT and CDR2 is FYEKMQ in the germline V gene (reference sequence). There are 13 residues in the CDR3. The chain's CDR3 is CASSYRGNAEAFF. Here the CDR3 DNA reads TGTGCCAGCAGCTACAGGGGGAACGCTGAAGCTTTCTTT.

This clone was counted once. The rearrangement links TRBV9 to TRBJ2-1; tentatively, D is TRBD2 (5 bases). The V end lost 0 bases, the J end lost 3 bases, and 13 bases lay between the germline ends. CDR1 and CDR2 from the germline V gene are SGDLS and YYNGEE. The CDR3 totals 16 residues. The CDR3 loop reads CASSVAGGFYYNEQFF. DNA for the CDR3: TGTGCCAGCAGCGTAGCAGGCGGGTTCTACTACAATGAGCAGTTCTTC.

The chain carries TRBV15 and TRBJ1-1; no reliable D call. This CDR3 contains 16 residues. The V and J ends lost 0 bases and 1 base respectively, with 12 bases between them. Germline V gene data show CDR1 as LNHNV and CDR2 as YYDKDF (reference sequence). CDR3 sequence reads: CATSREGGRRNTEAFF. The CDR3 nucleotides are TGTGCCACCAGCAGAGAGGGTGGCAGGCGGAACACTGAAGCTTTCTTT.

The V call is TRBV9, the J call TRBJ2-1; D may be TRBD1 (6 bases). The V and J ends lost 0 bases and 9 bases respectively, with 7 bases between them. The CDR3 is 12 amino acids. Germline CDR1 and CDR2: SGDLS and YYNGEE. Here the CDR3 reads CASSVVGGEQFF. DNA of the CDR3: TGTGCCAGCAGCGTAGTAGGGGGTGAGCAGTTCTTC.

This clone was counted only a few times. The V call is TRBV6-5, the J call TRBJ1-6, with D perhaps TRBD1 (6 bases). Germline CDR1 MNHEY, CDR2 SVGAGI. The V gene lost 7 bases and the J gene lost 3 bases, with 10 bases spanning the gap. The length of the CDR3 is 14 residues. The CDR3 coding sequence is TGTGCCAGCAAGAGACAGGTCTATAATTCACCCCTCCACTTT. This gives the protein CASKRQVYNSPLHF.

The genes are TRBV30 and TRBJ2-2, with TRBD2 identical over 8 bases. The ends lost 8 bases at V and 4 bases at J; junction bases unmatched: 12. This CDR3 spans 15 amino acids. The germline V gene has CDR1 GTSNPN and CDR2 SVGIG (reference sequence). CDR3 loop: CAVDGRAFFTGELFF. CDR3 bases: TGTGCCGTGGACGGGAGGGCCTTTTTCACCGGGGAGCTGTTTTTT.

In this sample, this clone turned up a few times. The chain joins TRBV21-1 to TRBJ1-2. TRBV21-1 is labeled a pseudogene. The CDR3 spans 15 residues. The CDR3 sequence is CASSNPRGASYGYTF. CDR3 DNA: TGTGCCAGCAGCAACCCCCGGGGAGCTAGCTATGGCTACACCTTC.

V usage is TRBV28 and J usage is TRBJ1-6; D remains unclear. CDR1 is MDHEN, CDR2 SYDVKM, per germline. Between the trimmed V and J ends, which lost 6 bases and 9 bases, there was a span of 18 bases. This CDR3 has 15 residues. CDR3 in amino acids: CASRLTGGRTSPLHF. The CDR3 DNA is TGTGCCAGCAGGCTCACTGGAGGAAGGACTTCACCCCTCCACTTT.

The J gene is TRBJ2-7, the V gene TRBV29-1; 11 nucleotides align to TRBD1. This CDR3 is 17 amino acids long. Germline V gene sequence: CDR1 SQVTM, CDR2 ANQGSEA. Trimming took 4 bases from V and 4 from J; bases not matched to a gene: 15. CDR3 in amino acids: CSVGGIPGQGVIYEQYF. As DNA, the CDR3 is TGCAGCGTTGGGGGAATCCCGGGACAGGGGGTTATTTACGAGCAGTACTTC.

V is TRBV18 and J is TRBJ1-1; D unresolved. V was pared by 5 bases and J by 0 bases, with 7 bases between. In germline, CDR1 is KGHSH, CDR2 LQKENI. This CDR3 region has 13 residues. The DNA of the CDR3 is TGTGCCAGCTCAGGTAACATGAACACTGAAGCTTTCTTT. Its translation: CASSGNMNTEAFF.

This chain joins TRBV5-6 and TRBJ2-1; 8 nucleotides line up with TRBD2. This CDR3 region has 17 residues. From germline, CDR1 is SGHDT and CDR2 YYEEEE. V was clipped by 2 bases and J by 4 bases; unmatched bases: 11. The CDR3: CASSLRRWVAGYNEQFF. CDR3 DNA: TGTGCCAGCAGCTTAAGGCGTTGGGTAGCGGGGTACAATGAGCAGTTCTTC.

The gene calls are TRBV6-6 and TRBJ1-2, with D uncertain. This CDR3 has 14 amino acids. Germline-derived CDR1 and CDR2 are MNHNY and SVGAGI (reference sequence). Between the trimmed V and J ends, which lost 2 bases and 0 bases, there was a span of 7 bases. As DNA, the CDR3 is TGTGCCAGCAGTTACAGCGTCACTAACTATGGCTACACCTTC. It specifies CASSYSVTNYGYTF.

V gene TRBV5-4 combines with J gene TRBJ2-1; D is undetermined. Germline CDR1 SGHNT, CDR2 YYREEE (reference sequence). The ends were cut back, 2 bases at V and 0 bases at J, with 6 bases in the middle. This CDR3 has 14 residues. CDR3 DNA sequence: TGTGCCAGCAGCTTAACCGGCTCCTACAATGAGCAGTTCTTC. As protein: CASSLTGSYNEQFF.

The chain combines TRBV23-1 with TRBJ1-1, with 8 bases fitting TRBD1. TRBV23-1 counts as an open reading frame of uncertain function. J was trimmed by 2 bases and V by 7 bases; bases with no gene match: 12. The CDR3 contains 16 residues. The CDR3 nucleotides are TGCGCCAGCAAGACCTCGGACAGGGCAGTTAACACTGAAGCTTTCTTT. This gives the protein CASKTSDRAVNTEAFF.

As DNA, the CDR3 is TGTGCCAGCAGTAAACGACAGGGGGCGAGGGAGCAGTACTTC. It encodes CASSKRQGAREQYF. The chain employs TRBV6-1 and TRBJ2-7, with 10 bases aligning to TRBD1. Germline CDR1 is MNHNS and CDR2 is SASEGT. This CDR3 is 14 amino acids long. The V segment lost 5 bases and the J segment 7 bases; nucleotides outside the gene matches: 8.

The chain joins TRBV6-1 to TRBJ1-5; TRBD1 might be the D (5 bases). The V gene lost 1 base and the J gene lost 7 bases, with 11 bases spanning the gap. Germline V gene lookup returns CDR1 MNHNS and CDR2 SASEGT. The length of the CDR3 is 14 residues. CDR3 sequence (DNA): TGTGCCAGCAGTGAAGGGGGGGAAAGGCAGCCCCAGCATTTT. Translated: CASSEGGERQPQHF.

The rearrangement uses TRBV5-6 and TRBJ2-1, with TRBD2 identical over 10 bases. The germline V gene has CDR1 SGHDT and CDR2 YYEEEE. The length of the CDR3 is 17 residues. V gave up 5 bases and J gave up 10 bases; unmatched junction bases: 18. The CDR3: CASSFRLAGLGGWEQFF. DNA for the CDR3: TGTGCCAGCAGTTTCCGACTAGCGGGTTTAGGCGGGTGGGAGCAGTTCTTC.

This chain joins TRBV2 and TRBJ2-1; TRBD2 matches 11 bases. The V segment lost 5 bases and the J segment 7 bases; nucleotides outside the gene matches: 4. This CDR3 is built from 14 residues. The germline CDR1 and CDR2 sequences are SNHLY and FYNNEI. The CDR3 protein is CASSPASGRNEQFF. The CDR3 coding sequence is TGTGCCAGCAGTCCCGCTAGCGGGAGGAATGAGCAGTTCTTC. Drawing the rest from reference TRBV2 and TRBJ2-1, the complete variable domain is EPEVTQTPSHQVTQMGQEVILRCVPISNHLYFYWYRQILGQKVEFLVSFYNNEISEKSEIFDDQFSVERPDGSNFTLKIRSTKLEDSAMYFCASSPASGRNEQFFGPGTRLTVL.

CDR3 DNA: TGTGCCAGCAGCCGAACAGGGTCGGGAGGGGGCTACACCTTC. Its protein product is CASSRTGSGGGYTF. The chain employs TRBV6-1 and TRBJ1-2; D is perhaps TRBD1 (6 bases). The CDR3 has 14 amino acids. Between the trimmed V and J ends, which lost 6 bases and 8 bases, there was a span of 19 bases. The germline gives CDR1 MNHNS, CDR2 SASEGT.

The gene calls are TRBV11-2 and TRBJ2-3; 8 bases map to TRBD2. V shed 5 bases and J 3 bases; nucleotides not matched to a gene: 7. This CDR3 comprises 15 residues. Germline-derived CDR1 and CDR2 are SGHAT and FQNNGV. CDR3 amino acids: CASSRSGSWTDTQYF. The CDR3 DNA is TGTGCCAGCAGCCGGAGCGGGAGCTGGACAGATACGCAGTATTTT.

This clone showed up just once. The chain couples TRBV7-6 to TRBJ1-6; D perhaps matches TRBD1 (6 bases). CDR1 SGHVS and CDR2 FNYEAQ come from the germline V gene. This CDR3 contains 18 residues. V was cut by 5 bases and J by 5 bases, with 22 bases left in between. For the CDR3, the DNA is TGTGCCAGCAGCCCAGAGGGCCCCTGGACAGAACATAATTCACCCCTCCACTTT. Its protein is CASSPEGPWTEHNSPLHF.

The chain carries TRBV7-3 and TRBJ2-1; 11 nucleotides match TRBD2. The CDR3 is 15 amino acids. The V and J ends lost 5 bases and 5 bases, in that order; junction bases with no gene match: 5. CDR1 SGHTA and CDR2 FQGTGA come from the germline V gene. The DNA of the CDR3 is TGTGCCAGCAGCCCACTAGCGGGGGACCACAATGAGCAGTTCTTC. Amino acid sequence: CASSPLAGDHNEQFF.

The chain couples TRBV7-8 to TRBJ2-2; possibly TRBD1 for D (6 bases). The germline V gene has CDR1 SGHVS and CDR2 FQNEAQ. The CDR3 length is 15 residues. V was clipped by 1 base and J by 2 bases, with 8 bases between them. The CDR3 reads CASSLVQGNTGELFF. In DNA form, the CDR3 reads TGTGCCAGCAGCTTAGTACAGGGTAACACCGGGGAGCTGTTTTTT.